Each of the 32 T cell receptor beta chains below was sequenced from the same sample in a study of OX40 agonist ivuxolimab in advanced cancers. Method: immunoSEQ multiplex PCR; TCRdb's copy keeps in-frame clones and lacks some. The data show roughly 9,500 clones, about 66% seen once. Here the sequenced sample was CD4+ or CD8+ T cells sorted from blood, taken in a trial of the OX40 agonist ivuxolimab. These receptors were taken from an adult with an advanced solid tumor such as melanoma, head and neck, liver or kidney cancer.

The rearrangement uses TRBV6-4 and TRBJ2-1; 9 nucleotides align to TRBD1. CDR1 and CDR2 (germline): MRHNA, SNTAGT. V was pared by 0 bases and J by 6 bases, with 0 bases of the junction left unmatched. CDR3 length: 14 residues. The CDR3 region has the DNA TGTGCCAGCAGTGACTCGACAGGGGGCAATGAGCAGTTCTTC. Encoded protein: CASSDSTGGNEQFF.

The chain uses TRBV30 and TRBJ1-2, with D possibly TRBD1 on 5 matching bases. V was trimmed by 3 bases and J by 1 base, leaving 15 bases between them. Germline-derived CDR1 and CDR2 are GTSNPN and SVGIG (reference sequence). The CDR3 loop spans 15 amino acids. This chain's CDR3 is CAWRVQDIYNYGYTF. CDR3 in DNA: TGTGCCTGGAGAGTCCAGGACATCTATAACTATGGCTACACCTTC.

The chain joins TRBV2 to TRBJ1-2, with 7 bases fitting TRBD1. The CDR3 extends over 13 amino acids. CDR1 is SNHLY, CDR2 FYNNEI, per germline. J lost 6 bases, V lost 7 bases, and 8 bases had no gene match. The CDR3 here is CASTIPGGHGYTF. DNA of the CDR3: TGTGCCAGCACCATCCCAGGGGGACATGGCTACACCTTC.

The V and J genes are TRBV28 and TRBJ2-7; TRBD1 matches at 12 bases. Unmatched junction bases numbered 6, after V lost 5 bases and J lost 1 base. CDR3 length: 16 residues. Germline assignment: CDR1 MDHEN and CDR2 SYDVKM. The CDR3 loop is CASSGTGGALSYEQYF. The CDR3 nucleotides read TGTGCCAGCAGTGGGACAGGGGGCGCATTGTCCTACGAGCAGTACTTC.

This sequence joins TRBV15 and TRBJ1-2, with a weak D call TRBD1 (5 bases). The CDR3 has 16 amino acids. Per germline, CDR1 LNHNV and CDR2 YYDKDF (reference sequence). V was pared by 0 bases and J by 2 bases, with 13 bases between. The DNA of the CDR3 is TGTGCCACCAGCAGAGATCTCGGGGCAAGCAACTATGGCTACACCTTC. As protein: CATSRDLGASNYGYTF. Drawing the rest from reference TRBV15 and TRBJ1-2, the complete variable domain is DAMVIQNPRYQVTQFGKPVTLSCSQTLNHNVMYWYQQKSSQAPKLLFHYYDKDFNNEADTPDNFQSRRPNTSFCFLDIRSPGLGDTAMYLCATSRDLGASNYGYTFGSGTRLTVV.

In DNA, the CDR3 is TGTGCCAGCAGCCTGGGACAGGGGCGTGAAAAACTGTTTTTT. This codes for CASSLGQGREKLFF. The chain joins TRBV13 to TRBJ1-4; 10 positions agree with TRBD1. With V trimmed by 5 bases and J by 7 bases, 4 bases remained unmatched. CDR3 size: 14 residues. Germline values: CDR1 PRHDT, CDR2 FYEKMQ (reference sequence). Full variable domain (missing parts from reference TRBV13 and TRBJ1-4): AAGVIQSPRHLIKEKRETATLKCYPIPRHDTVYWYQQGPGQDPQFLISFYEKMQSDKGSIPDRFSAQQFSDYHSELNMSSLELGDSALYFCASSLGQGREKLFFGSGTQLSVL.

V gene TRBV7-9 combines with J gene TRBJ2-3; D remains unclear. Germline assignment: CDR1 SEHNR and CDR2 FQNEAQ (reference sequence). V was trimmed by 7 bases and J by 0 bases, leaving 11 bases between them. This CDR3 comprises 14 residues. The CDR3, as DNA: TGTGCCAGCAATCCACCGACTAGCACAGATACGCAGTATTTT. As protein: CASNPPTSTDTQYF.

This chain connects TRBV6-1 to TRBJ2-3, with a tentative D call TRBD1 (5 bases). The germline V gene has CDR1 MNHNS and CDR2 SASEGT. Trimming left V 5 bases short and J 2 bases short, with 11 bases between. The CDR3 consists of 14 residues. CDR3 sequence: CASSLGRDTDTQYF. The CDR3 bases are TGTGCCAGCAGTCTGGGCAGGGACACAGATACGCAGTATTTT.

This clone came up a few times. The V and J genes are TRBV2 and TRBJ2-1, with 7 bases aligning to TRBD2. V lost 8 bases to trimming and J lost 4 bases; unmatched junction nucleotides: 5. CDR3 length equals 13 residues. Germline lookup yields CDR1 SNHLY and CDR2 FYNNEI. The CDR3 reads CASRGDSYNEQFF. For the CDR3, the DNA is TGTGCCAGCCGGGGGGACTCGTACAATGAGCAGTTCTTC.

The chain employs TRBV27 and TRBJ1-5; D ambiguous. Germline CDR1 reads MNHEY; CDR2 reads SMNVEV (reference sequence). This CDR3 spans 16 amino acids. Trimming cost V 3 bases and J 2 bases, with 14 bases left between them. In DNA form, the CDR3 reads TGTGCCAGCAGTTTCATTGGGGTTCTCGGCAATCAGCCCCAGCATTTT. Translation: CASSFIGVLGNQPQHF.

V and J are TRBV7-5 and TRBJ1-2; the D call of TRBD1 is as the table states it, not checked on the DNA. TRBV7-5 is a pseudogene segment. The CDR3 extends over 17 amino acids. In DNA form, the CDR3 reads TGTGCCAGCAGCCCCCTTTTAGGCAGGGGGCCTTACTATGGCTACACCTTC. This translates into CASSPLLGRGPYYGYTF.

In regard to this clone: A much larger clone lies a single base off, so this may be a read error. The same CDR3 arises from other DNA sequences in this sample as well. The genes are TRBV28 and TRBJ1-5, with TRBD1 identical over 7 bases. Germline loops: CDR1 MDHEN, CDR2 SYDVKM. V shed 5 bases and J 0 bases; nucleotides not matched to a gene: 4. This CDR3 spans 15 amino acids. CDR3 coding DNA: TGTGCCAGCAGTCCTGGGACAGCTAGCAATCAGCCCCAGCATTTT. Translating gives CASSPGTASNQPQHF. Together with reference TRBV28 and TRBJ1-5, the CDR3 gives the full variable domain: DVKVTQSSRYLVKRTGEKVFLECVQDMDHENMFWYRQDPGLGLRLIYFSYDVKMKEKGDIPEGYSVSREKKERFSLILESASTNQTSMYLCASSPGTASNQPQHFGDGTRLSIL.

The chain employs TRBV5-4 and TRBJ2-1; D is ambiguous. CDR3 size: 12 residues. V lost 0 bases, J lost 10 bases, and 8 bases lay in between. Germline assignment: CDR1 SGHNT and CDR2 YYREEE (reference sequence). The DNA of the CDR3 is TGTGCCAGCAGCTTGGAGTTAGGCGAGCAGTTCTTC. Translation gives CASSLELGEQFF.

The chain has TRBV13 and TRBJ1-2; tentatively, D is TRBD1 (5 bases). The CDR3 sequence is 16 residues long. V was cut by 0 bases and J by 0 bases, with 11 bases left in between. Germline values: CDR1 PRHDT, CDR2 FYEKMQ (reference sequence). The DNA for the CDR3 is TGTGCCAGCAGCTTAGGCCGGGGCAGGGCTAACTATGGCTACACCTTC. Translating gives CASSLGRGRANYGYTF.

The V call is TRBV7-9, the J call TRBJ1-1; D gene ambiguous. This CDR3 contains 12 residues. Germline V CDR1 and CDR2: SEHNR, FQNEAQ (reference sequence). V was trimmed by 6 bases and J by 1 base, leaving 6 bases between them. CDR3 sequence (DNA): TGTGCCAGCAGACGCGGGAACACTGAAGCTTTCTTT. Translated: CASRRGNTEAFF.

The J gene is TRBJ2-3, the V gene TRBV7-2, with 8 bases that match TRBD2. The germline CDR1 and CDR2 sequences are SGHTA and FQGNSA. This CDR3 spans 18 amino acids. The V and J ends lost 1 base and 4 bases, in that order; junction bases with no gene match: 13. This chain's CDR3 is CASSLDGVGGLASDTQYF. The CDR3 nucleotides read TGTGCCAGCAGCTTAGACGGGGTGGGAGGACTAGCATCAGATACGCAGTATTTT. Full variable domain (rest looked up from reference TRBV7-2 and TRBJ2-3): GAGVSQSPSNKVTEKGKDVELRCDPISGHTALYWYRQSLGQGLEFLIYFQGNSAPDKSGLPSDRFSAERTGGSVSTLTIQRTQQEDSAVYLCASSLDGVGGLASDTQYFGPGTRLTVL.

This clone has only a few counts. The chain carries TRBV7-6 and TRBJ1-4, with 10 positions matching TRBD1. This CDR3 contains 15 residues. The J segment lost 8 bases and the V segment lost 3 bases, leaving 6 bases of the junction unmatched. Germline V gene data show CDR1 as SGHVS and CDR2 as FNYEAQ. The CDR3 reads CASSLTGGEGEKLFF. DNA for the CDR3: TGTGCCAGCAGCTTGACAGGGGGCGAGGGGGAAAAACTGTTTTTT.

This clone appeared a single time. The gene calls are TRBV4-1 and TRBJ1-3; no firm D call. V was clipped by 6 bases and J by 1 base, with 16 bases between them. There are 16 residues in the CDR3. The germline V gene has CDR1 MGHRA and CDR2 YSYEKL. For the CDR3, the DNA is TGCGCCAGCAGTCAAAGCCAGCGCCGGTCTGGAAACACCATATATTTT. Translation gives CASSQSQRRSGNTIYF.

The rearrangement uses TRBV28 and TRBJ2-7, with 8 positions matching TRBD1. Germline V gives CDR1 MDHEN, CDR2 SYDVKM. CDR3 length equals 15 residues. Germline trimming cut 1 base from V and 2 bases from J; bases unmatched to any gene: 4. CDR3 in amino acids: CASSLFRGRAYEQYF. In nucleotides, the CDR3 is TGTGCCAGCAGTTTATTCAGGGGGCGCGCCTACGAGCAGTACTTC.

V usage is TRBV5-1 and J usage is TRBJ2-1; D is perhaps TRBD2 (5 bases). Between the trimmed V and J ends, which lost 4 bases and 0 bases, there was a span of 14 bases. The CDR3 loop spans 16 amino acids. CDR1 is SGHRS and CDR2 is YFSETQ in the germline V gene. The CDR3 DNA reads TGCGCCAGCAGCCAAGGACTGGCGAGCTCCTACAATGAGCAGTTCTTC. As protein: CASSQGLASSYNEQFF.

By its share, this clone is medium-sized. J is TRBJ2-7 and V is TRBV4-2; 8 bases align to TRBD2. Germline V gives CDR1 LGHNA, CDR2 YNFKEQ. V gave up 0 bases and J gave up 0 bases; unmatched junction bases: 1. This CDR3 spans 15 amino acids. CDR3 region: CASSQESGSSYEQYF. In DNA, the CDR3 is TGTGCCAGCAGCCAAGAGAGCGGGAGCTCCTACGAGCAGTACTTC.

The CDR3 DNA follows: TGTGCCAGCCAGACAGGGGACTTCTCTGGGGCCAACGTCCTGACTTTC. Translation gives CASQTGDFSGANVLTF. V and J are TRBV28 and TRBJ2-6; 8 bases are a match to TRBD1. The ends lost 8 bases at V and 0 bases at J; junction bases unmatched: 6. There are 16 residues in the CDR3. Germline CDR1 is MDHEN and CDR2 is SYDVKM.

Only a few counts were recorded for this clone. The sample has other DNA sequences that encode this CDR3 too. The J gene is TRBJ2-7, the V gene TRBV7-9; 7 nucleotides align to TRBD1. The ends lost 4 bases at V and 3 bases at J; junction bases unmatched: 3. The germline gives CDR1 SEHNR, CDR2 FQNEAQ (reference sequence). The CDR3 is 13 residues long. This CDR3 is CASSSRDSYEQYF. The CDR3, as DNA: TGTGCCAGCAGCTCACGGGACAGCTACGAGCAGTACTTC.

The chain carries TRBV28 and TRBJ2-1; 7 nucleotides match TRBD1. Germline assignment: CDR1 MDHEN and CDR2 SYDVKM. The V segment lost 6 bases and the J segment 7 bases; nucleotides outside the gene matches: 15. The CDR3 totals 16 residues. The CDR3 nucleotides are TGTGCCAGCAGCCAACTGGACAGGTACGGGGAAAATGAGCAGTTCTTC. Encoded protein: CASSQLDRYGENEQFF.

The rearrangement joins TRBV19 to TRBJ1-4; unclear D gene. Germline V gene lookup returns CDR1 LNHDA and CDR2 SQIVND (reference sequence). V was pared by 6 bases and J by 0 bases, with 14 bases between. The CDR3 totals 16 residues. The CDR3 region has the DNA TGTGCCAGTAGGCCGACTTCACCCGCAACTAATGAAAAACTGTTTTTT. It specifies CASRPTSPATNEKLFF.

This chain uses TRBV27 with TRBJ2-7; D call uncertain. V dropped 0 bases and J dropped 0 bases, with 3 bases sitting between them. The CDR3 has 13 residues. Germline V gene lookup returns CDR1 MNHEY and CDR2 SMNVEV (reference sequence). CDR3 loop: CASSLSPSYEQYF. DNA for the CDR3: TGTGCCAGCAGTTTATCCCCCTCCTACGAGCAGTACTTC.

The chain combines TRBV15 with TRBJ1-2; D is perhaps TRBD1 (5 bases). Germline CDR1 is LNHNV and CDR2 is YYDKDF (reference sequence). There are 12 residues in the CDR3. Deletions cut 11 bases from V and 11 bases from J, with 21 bases between. The CDR3 region is CAATGGNGRYTF. CDR3 DNA: TGTGCCGCAACGGGGGGAAACGGGAGGTACACCTTC.

Here the CDR3 DNA reads TGTGCCACTCTTCAAAGGTGGGCGGGAAGCACAGATACGCAGTATTTT. Amino acids: CATLQRWAGSTDTQYF. This sequence joins TRBV28 and TRBJ2-3, with a possible D match to TRBD2 (6 bases). The V gene lost 10 bases and the J gene lost 0 bases, with 20 bases spanning the gap. From germline, CDR1 is MDHEN and CDR2 SYDVKM. The CDR3 contains 16 residues.

The table lists this clone with a few counts. At the DNA level, this CDR3 is encoded by other sequences in the same sample as well. V usage is TRBV6-1 and J usage is TRBJ2-7, with D maybe TRBD2 (5 bases). CDR3 size: 12 residues. Trimming left V 7 bases short and J 1 base short, with 8 bases between. Germline lookup yields CDR1 MNHNS and CDR2 SASEGT. The CDR3, as DNA: TGTGCCAGCAACCCGGGATCCTACGAGCAGTACTTC. As protein: CASNPGSYEQYF.

The CDR3, as DNA: TGTGCCAGCAGCGCCCTGGAGGCCTTGAACACTGAAGCTTTCTTT. It translates to CASSALEALNTEAFF. The chain links TRBV9 to TRBJ1-1; D is uncertain. CDR1 is SGDLS, CDR2 YYNGEE, per germline. The CDR3 runs 15 residues. Trimming removed 3 bases at V and 0 bases at J, with 12 bases between.

This clone showed up just a few times. The chain couples TRBV19 to TRBJ2-1; D is possibly TRBD1 or TRBD2 (5 bases each). Trimming shortened V by 1 base and J by 6 bases, and 7 bases separated the two germline ends. The CDR3 is made up of 13 amino acids. CDR1 and CDR2 from the germline V gene are LNHDA and SQIVND (reference sequence). CDR3: CASSIGGANEQFF. The DNA of the CDR3 is TGTGCCAGTAGTATAGGAGGGGCCAATGAGCAGTTCTTC.

This chain uses TRBV19 with TRBJ1-1; unclear D gene. Trimming took off 5 bases at V and 0 bases at J, with 7 bases between the two ends. The CDR3 totals 13 residues. CDR1 LNHDA and CDR2 SQIVND come from the germline V gene (reference sequence). The CDR3 loop reads CASSAYMNTEAFF. The CDR3 coding sequence is TGTGCCAGTAGTGCCTACATGAACACTGAAGCTTTCTTT.